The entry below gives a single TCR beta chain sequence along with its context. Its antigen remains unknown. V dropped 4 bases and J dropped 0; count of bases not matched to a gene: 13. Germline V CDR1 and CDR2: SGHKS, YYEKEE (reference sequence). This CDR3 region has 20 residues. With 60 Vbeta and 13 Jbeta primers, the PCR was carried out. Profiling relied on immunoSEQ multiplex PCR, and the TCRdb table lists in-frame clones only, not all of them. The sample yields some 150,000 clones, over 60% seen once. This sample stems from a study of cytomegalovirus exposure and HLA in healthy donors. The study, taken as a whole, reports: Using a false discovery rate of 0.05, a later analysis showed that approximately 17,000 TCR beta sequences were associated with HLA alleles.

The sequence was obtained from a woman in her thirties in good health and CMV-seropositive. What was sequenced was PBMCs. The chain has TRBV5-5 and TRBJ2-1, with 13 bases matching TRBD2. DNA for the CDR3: TGTGCCAGCAGCCGAAGTCCGGGACTAGCGGGGACCCGCTCCTACAATGAGCAGTTCTTC. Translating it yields CASSRSPGLAGTRSYNEQFF.